This TCR beta chain was observed in a study of graft-versus-host responses after intestinal transplantation. Study-level results: Detected in recipient marrow were GvH clones, some of which were first observed in ileum or blood.

In its sample, this clone was seen once. Antigen unknown. Data came from immunoSEQ multiplex PCR; TCRdb stores just in-frame clones and leaves some out. The table lists tens of thousands of clones, roughly 91% of them singletons. This CDR3 region has 17 residues. Trimming pared 2 bases from V and 0 bases from J, leaving 14 bases between. CDR1 is SNHLY and CDR2 is FYNNEI in the germline V gene. This specimen was unstimulated CD4+ T cells sorted from spleen or lymph node cells, taken before intestinal transplant. The clonotype was recovered from a human donor who received an intestinal transplant. V is TRBV2 and J is TRBJ1-3; D call uncertain. The CDR3 sequence: CASSERILLGSGNTIYF. CDR3 nucleotide sequence: TGTGCCAGCAGTGAAAGGATTCTGCTAGGCTCTGGAAACACCATATATTTT.